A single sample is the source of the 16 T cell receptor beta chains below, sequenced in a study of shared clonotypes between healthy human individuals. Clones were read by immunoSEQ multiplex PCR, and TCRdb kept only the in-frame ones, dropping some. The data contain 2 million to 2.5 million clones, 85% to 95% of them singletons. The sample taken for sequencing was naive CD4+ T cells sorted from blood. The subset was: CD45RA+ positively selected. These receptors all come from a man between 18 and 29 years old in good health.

The CDR3 sequence is CASSPETSSYEQYF. In DNA, the CDR3 is TGTGCCAGCAGCCCCGAGACGAGCTCCTACGAGCAGTACTTC. The rearrangement links TRBV7-2 to TRBJ2-7; D is unresolved. The CDR3 runs 14 residues. Germline V gene lookup returns CDR1 SGHTA and CDR2 FQGNSA. V was pared by 5 bases and J by 0 bases, with 11 bases between.

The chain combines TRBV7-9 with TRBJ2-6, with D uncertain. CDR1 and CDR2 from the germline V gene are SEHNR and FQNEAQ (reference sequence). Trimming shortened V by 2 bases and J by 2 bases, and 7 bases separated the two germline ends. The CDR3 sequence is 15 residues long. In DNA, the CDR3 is TGTGCCAGCAGCTTAATAGGACCTGGGGCCAACGTCCTGACTTTC. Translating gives CASSLIGPGANVLTF.

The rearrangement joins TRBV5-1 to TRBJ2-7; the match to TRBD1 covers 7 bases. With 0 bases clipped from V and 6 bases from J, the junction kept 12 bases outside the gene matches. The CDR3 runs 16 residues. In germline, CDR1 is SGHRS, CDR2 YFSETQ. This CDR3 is CASSLDVLLGGLEQYF. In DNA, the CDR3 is TGCGCCAGCAGCTTGGATGTTCTCCTAGGGGGCCTCGAGCAGTACTTC.

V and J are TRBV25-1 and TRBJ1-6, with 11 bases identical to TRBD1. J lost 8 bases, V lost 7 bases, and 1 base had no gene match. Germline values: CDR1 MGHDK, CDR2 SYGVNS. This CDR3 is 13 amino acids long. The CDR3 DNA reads TGTGCCAGCATGGGACAGGGGGATTCACCCCTCCACTTT. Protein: CASMGQGDSPLHF.

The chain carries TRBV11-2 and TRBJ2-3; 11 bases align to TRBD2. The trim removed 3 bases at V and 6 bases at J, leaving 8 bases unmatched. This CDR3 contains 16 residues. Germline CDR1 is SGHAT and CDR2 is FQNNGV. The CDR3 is CASSFLSGREKDTQYF. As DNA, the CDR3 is TGTGCCAGCAGCTTTCTTAGCGGGAGGGAGAAGGATACGCAGTATTTT.

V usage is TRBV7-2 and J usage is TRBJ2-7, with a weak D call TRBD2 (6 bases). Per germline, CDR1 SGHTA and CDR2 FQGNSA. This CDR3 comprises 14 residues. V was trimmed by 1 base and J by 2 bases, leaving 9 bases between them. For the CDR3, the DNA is TGTGCCAGCAGCTTAGTCACTAGCACCTACGAGCAGTACTTC. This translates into CASSLVTSTYEQYF.

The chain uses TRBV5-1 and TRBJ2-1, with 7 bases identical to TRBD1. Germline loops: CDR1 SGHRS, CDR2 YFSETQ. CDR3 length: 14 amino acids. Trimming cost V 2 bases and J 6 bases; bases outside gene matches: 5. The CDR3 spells CASSLEGAGNEQFF. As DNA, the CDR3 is TGCGCCAGCAGCTTAGAGGGGGCGGGCAATGAGCAGTTCTTC.

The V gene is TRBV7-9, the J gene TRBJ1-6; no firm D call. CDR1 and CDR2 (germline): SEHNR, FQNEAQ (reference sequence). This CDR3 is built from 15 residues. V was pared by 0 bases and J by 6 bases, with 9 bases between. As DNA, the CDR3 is TGTGCCAGCAGCTTAGCGCGGGGAGGTAATTCACCCCTCCACTTT. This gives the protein CASSLARGGNSPLHF. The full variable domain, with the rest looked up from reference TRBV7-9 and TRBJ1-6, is DTGVSQNPRHKITKRGQNVTFRCDPISEHNRLYWYRQTLGQGPEFLTYFQNEAQLEKSRLLSDRFSAERPKGSFSTLEIQRTEQGDSAMYLCASSLARGGNSPLHFGNGTRLTVT.

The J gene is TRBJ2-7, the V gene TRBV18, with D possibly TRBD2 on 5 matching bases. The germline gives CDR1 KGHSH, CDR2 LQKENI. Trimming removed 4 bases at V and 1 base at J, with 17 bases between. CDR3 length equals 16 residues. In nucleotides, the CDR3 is TGTGCCAGCTCACGAGTAGCGCTCGATTATTCCTACGAGCAGTACTTC. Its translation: CASSRVALDYSYEQYF.

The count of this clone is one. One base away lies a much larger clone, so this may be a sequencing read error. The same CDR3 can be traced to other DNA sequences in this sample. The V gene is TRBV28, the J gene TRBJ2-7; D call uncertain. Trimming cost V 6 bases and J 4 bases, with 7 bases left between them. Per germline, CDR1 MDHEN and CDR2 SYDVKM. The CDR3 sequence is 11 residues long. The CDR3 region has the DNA TGTGCCAGCAGCTCCTCTTACGAGCAGTACTTC. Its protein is CASSSSYEQYF. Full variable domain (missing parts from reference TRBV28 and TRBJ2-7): DVKVTQSSRYLVKRTGEKVFLECVQDMDHENMFWYRQDPGLGLRLIYFSYDVKMKEKGDIPEGYSVSREKKERFSLILESASTNQTSMYLCASSSSYEQYFGPGTRLTVT.

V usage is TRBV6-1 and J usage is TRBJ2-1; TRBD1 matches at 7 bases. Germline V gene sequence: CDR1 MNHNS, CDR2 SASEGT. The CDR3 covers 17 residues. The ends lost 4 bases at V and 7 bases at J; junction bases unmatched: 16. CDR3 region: CASSGTPGQYFPNEQFF. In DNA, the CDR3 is TGTGCCAGCAGTGGAACGCCGGGACAGTACTTTCCGAATGAGCAGTTCTTC.

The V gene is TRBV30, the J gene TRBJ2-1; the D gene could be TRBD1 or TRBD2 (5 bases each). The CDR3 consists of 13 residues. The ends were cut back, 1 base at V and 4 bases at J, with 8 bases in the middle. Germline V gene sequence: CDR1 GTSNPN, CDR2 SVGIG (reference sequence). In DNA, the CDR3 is TGTGCCTGGAGTGGGGGACCTTACAATGAGCAGTTCTTC. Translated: CAWSGGPYNEQFF.

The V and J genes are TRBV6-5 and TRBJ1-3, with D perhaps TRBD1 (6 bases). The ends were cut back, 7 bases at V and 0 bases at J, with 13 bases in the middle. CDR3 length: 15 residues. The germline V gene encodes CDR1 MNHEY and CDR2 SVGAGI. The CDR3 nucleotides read TGTGCCAGCAAAGGACAGTTGGACTCTGGAAACACCATATATTTT. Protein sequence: CASKGQLDSGNTIYF.

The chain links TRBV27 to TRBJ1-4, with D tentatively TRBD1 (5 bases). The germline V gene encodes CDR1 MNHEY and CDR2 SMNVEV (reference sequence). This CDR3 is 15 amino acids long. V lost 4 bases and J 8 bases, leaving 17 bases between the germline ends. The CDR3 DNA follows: TGTGCCAGCAGTTCTGGGACTTCCGCTTGGGAAAAACTGTTTTTT. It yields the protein CASSSGTSAWEKLFF.

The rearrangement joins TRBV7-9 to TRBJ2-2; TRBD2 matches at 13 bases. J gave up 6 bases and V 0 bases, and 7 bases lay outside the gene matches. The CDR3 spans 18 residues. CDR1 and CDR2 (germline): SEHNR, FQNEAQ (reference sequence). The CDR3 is CASSLAPGTSGISGELFF. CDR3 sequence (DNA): TGTGCCAGCAGCTTAGCCCCAGGGACTAGCGGGATTTCCGGGGAGCTGTTTTTT.

CDR3 in DNA: TGCGCCAGCAGCTCATCCGTCCCTAACACCGGGGAGCTGTTTTTT. Translated: CASSSSVPNTGELFF. V gene TRBV5-1 combines with J gene TRBJ2-2, with D unclear. The V end lost 3 bases, the J end lost 2 bases, and 11 bases lay between the germline ends. The CDR3 loop spans 15 amino acids. CDR1 and CDR2 (germline): SGHRS, YFSETQ.